The rows below give T cell receptor beta chains drawn from one sample of a study of blood T cell repertoires in COVID-19. Produced via immunoSEQ multiplex PCR; TCRdb's table is partial and in-frame only. The table lists more than 90,000 clones, roughly 84% of them singletons, with roughly 0.89% in the top ten. The material sequenced was peripheral blood. The receptor set was obtained from a woman aged 70 to 79 with acute or convalescent COVID-19. Both conserved end residues are part of each CDR3. A D gene is named only where the DNA matches it firmly. Only some rows state a clone size, as once, few, many or a class for expanded clones.

clone size	V gene	D gene	CDR3 length	J gene	CDR3 DNA	CDR3 protein
-	TRBV19	TRBD1	15	TRBJ1-6	TGTGCCAGTAGTAAAGGGACAGGGGGATATTCACCCCTCCACTTT	CASSKGTGGYSPLHF
few	TRBV19	-	14	TRBJ1-1	TGTGCCAGTAGTATCCGCGGGAGGAACACTGAAGCTTTCTTT	CASSIRGRNTEAFF
-	TRBV2	-	15	TRBJ1-2	TGTGCCAGCAGTGAAGCCCCGAGGGCTGACTATGGCTACACCTTC	CASSEAPRADYGYTF
few	TRBV4-1	-	16	TRBJ1-5	TGCGCCAGCAGCCAATCGCCAGGGAACAGCAATCAGCCCCAGCATTTT	CASSQSPGNSNQPQHF
few	TRBV7-8	TRBD2	17	TRBJ2-2	TGTGCCAGCAGCCCCCTAGCGGGGGGGACGAACACCGGGGAGCTGTTTTTT	CASSPLAGGTNTGELFF
-	TRBV7-3	TRBD1	15	TRBJ1-3	TGTGCCAGCAGCTTGGGACAGGGGTCTGGAAACACCATATATTTT	CASSLGQGSGNTIYF
-	TRBV24-1	-	15	TRBJ1-4	TGTGCCACCAGTGATTTCCGTGGAGGTTTTGAAAAACTGTTTTTT	CATSDFRGGFEKLFF
-	TRBV6-5	-	12	TRBJ2-7	TGTGCCAGCAGTACAGGGAAATACGAGCAGTACTTC	CASSTGKYEQYF
-	TRBV4-1	TRBD2	16	TRBJ2-1	TGCGCCAGCAGCCAAGTACCGGGACTAGCCTACAATGAGCAGTTCTTC	CASSQVPGLAYNEQFF
-	TRBV19	TRBD2	14	TRBJ2-5	TGTGCCAGTAAAGGTGTGGCTAGCGGAAAGACCCAGTACTTC	CASKGVASGKTQYF
once	TRBV11-2	-	14	TRBJ2-2	TGTGCCAGCAGCCCCACAACGAACACCGGGGAGCTGTTTTTT	CASSPTTNTGELFF
-	TRBV28	TRBD1	15	TRBJ2-1	TGTGCCAGCAGTCGGGCGGGACAGGGACATGGTGAGCAGTTCTTC	CASSRAGQGHGEQFF
once	TRBV25-1	-	14	TRBJ1-5	TGTGCCAGCAGTAGTTGGGGGGGGAATCAGCCCCAGCATTTT	CASSSWGGNQPQHF
-	TRBV5-4	TRBD2	18	TRBJ2-3	TGTGCCAGCAGCTCATCACGCGGCAGGACTAGCGGGACAGATACGCAGTATTTT	CASSSSRGRTSGTDTQYF
-	TRBV5-1	-	16	TRBJ2-2	TGCGCCAGCAGCTTCAGGACTACACTTGGCACCGGGGAGCTGTTTTTT	CASSFRTTLGTGELFF
-	TRBV6-6	-	15	TRBJ1-6	TGTGCCAGCAGTTACTCGGAGATCGCTAATTCACCCCTCCACTTT	CASSYSEIANSPLHF
few	TRBV4-2	TRBD2	17	TRBJ2-3	TGTGCCAGCAGCCAAGATCCTCTAGCGGGGGGCCAGGGTACGCAGTATTTT	CASSQDPLAGGQGTQYF
-	TRBV4-2	TRBD1	15	TRBJ2-7	TGTGCCAGCAGCCTTTCCGGGACAGGGGGCGGCGAGCAGTACTTC	CASSLSGTGGGEQYF
-	TRBV6-5	-	14	TRBJ1-1	TGTGCCAGCAGTTACTTACAGGGAAACACTGAAGCTTTCTTT	CASSYLQGNTEAFF
-	TRBV5-1	-	14	TRBJ2-1	TGCGCCAGCAGCTTGGCTTCAGCGCCCAATGAGCAGTTCTTC	CASSLASAPNEQFF
-	TRBV7-8	-	14	TRBJ1-3	TGTGCCAGCAGCCGAGTGGAGTCTGGAAACACCATATATTTT	CASSRVESGNTIYF
-	TRBV7-2	-	14	TRBJ1-6	TGTGCCAGCAGGCTAACGGCAGGGCGGTCACCCCTCCACTTT	CASRLTAGRSPLHF